A single T cell receptor (beta chain) is shown here with its context. Its specificity is unknown. The data belong to a study of CD8 T cells in ankylosing spondylitis. Study findings and constraints: Reported data indicate significant enrichment of disease-linked clones within matched ankylosing spondylitis synovial fluid.

With V trimmed by 6 bases and J by 6 bases, 7 bases remained unmatched. CDR3 length: 13 amino acids. The germline V gene has CDR1 SQVTM and CDR2 ANQGSEA. TCRdb analysed the 5' RACE reads with MiXCR anew, one entry per CDR3 protein. Seen here are around 150,000 distinct CDR3 sequences, about 17% observed once, and the top ten hold about 8%. The chain employs TRBV29-1 and TRBJ1-5, with 8 nucleotides matching TRBD1. The sequence derives from a male donor with ankylosing spondylitis or in good health (not recorded which). Sequencing used blood, either unsorted or a sorted T cell fraction (not recorded which). DNA for the CDR3: TGCAGCGTCCAGGACAGGGTTGGTCAGCCCCAGCATTTT. Its translation is CSVQDRVGQPQHF.